This T cell receptor beta chain was sequenced during a study of beta chain features in type 1 diabetes. On the study more broadly: Patients looked much like healthy donors when it came to age, gender and cell yields. Examination of sorted cells across all samples involved over 85,000,000 cells.

All of the isolated RNA was reverse transcribed, so expressed TCRB transcripts were sequenced. The table came from immunoSEQ multiplex PCR; TCRdb's copy has only in-frame clones and leaves some out. The data contain about 650,000 clones, roughly an eighth of them singletons. Using CD45RO/CCR7/CD25/CD127/CD95/CD27, CD4+ naive, central memory, regulatory and stem cell-like memory cells were sorted. Germline V CDR1 and CDR2: SGDLS, YYNGEE. The V gene lost 0 bases and the J gene lost 9 bases, with 10 bases spanning the gap. The CDR3 is 13 amino acids. Note on this clone: Its target is not known.

Points from the study as a whole: For Type 1 diabetes patients, all four CD4+ subsets carried TCRB CDR3s that were moderately but significantly shorter.

Source material: naive CD4+ T cells from blood. The chain links TRBV9 to TRBJ2-1; D uncertain. The source is a man aged 25 to 45 with type 1 diabetes. CDR3 amino acids: CASSVAAVPEQFF. In DNA form, the CDR3 reads TGTGCCAGCAGCGTAGCGGCGGTACCTGAGCAGTTCTTC.